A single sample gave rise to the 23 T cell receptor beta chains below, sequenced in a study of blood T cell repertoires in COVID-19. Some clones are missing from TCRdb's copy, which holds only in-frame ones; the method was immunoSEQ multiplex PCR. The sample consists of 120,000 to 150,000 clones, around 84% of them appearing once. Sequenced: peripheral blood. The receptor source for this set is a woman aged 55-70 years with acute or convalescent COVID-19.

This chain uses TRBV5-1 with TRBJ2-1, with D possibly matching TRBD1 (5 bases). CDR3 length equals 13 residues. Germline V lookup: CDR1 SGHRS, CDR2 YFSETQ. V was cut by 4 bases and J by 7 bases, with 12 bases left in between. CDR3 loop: CASSVQQENEQFF. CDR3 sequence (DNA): TGCGCCAGCAGCGTACAACAGGAGAATGAGCAGTTCTTC.

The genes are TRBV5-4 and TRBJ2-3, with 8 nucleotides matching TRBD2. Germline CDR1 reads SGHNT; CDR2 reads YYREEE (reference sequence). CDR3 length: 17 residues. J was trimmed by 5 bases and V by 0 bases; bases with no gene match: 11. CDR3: CASSLALSGGVKDTQYF. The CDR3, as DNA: TGTGCCAGCAGCTTGGCTCTTTCGGGGGGGGTTAAAGATACGCAGTATTTT.

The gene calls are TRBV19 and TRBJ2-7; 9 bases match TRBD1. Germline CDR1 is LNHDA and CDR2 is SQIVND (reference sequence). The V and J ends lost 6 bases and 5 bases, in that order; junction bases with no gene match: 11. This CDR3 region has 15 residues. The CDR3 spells CASRGRDRASNEQYF. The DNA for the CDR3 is TGTGCCAGTAGGGGTCGGGACAGGGCATCCAACGAGCAGTACTTC.

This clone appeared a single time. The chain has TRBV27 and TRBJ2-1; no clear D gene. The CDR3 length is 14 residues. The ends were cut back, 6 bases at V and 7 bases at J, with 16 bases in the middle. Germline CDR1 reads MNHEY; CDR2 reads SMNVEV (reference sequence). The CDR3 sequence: CASRFGSVGNEQFF. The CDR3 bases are TGTGCCAGCAGATTCGGTTCCGTCGGGAATGAGCAGTTCTTC.

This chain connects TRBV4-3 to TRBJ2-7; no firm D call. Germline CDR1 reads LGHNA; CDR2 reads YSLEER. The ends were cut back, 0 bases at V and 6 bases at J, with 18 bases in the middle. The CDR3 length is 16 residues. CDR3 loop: CASSQDHLGWASEQYF. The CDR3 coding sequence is TGCGCCAGCAGCCAAGACCACCTGGGCTGGGCTTCCGAGCAGTACTTC.

DNA for the CDR3: TGTGCCAGCAGCCCACCGGGAGCAACTAATGAAAAACTGTTTTTT. Its translation: CASSPPGATNEKLFF. The chain is built from TRBV28 and TRBJ1-4, with D uncertain. The CDR3 spans 15 residues. With 6 bases removed from V and 0 bases from J, the gap between germline ends came to 11 bases. In germline, CDR1 is MDHEN, CDR2 SYDVKM.

CDR3 sequence (DNA): TGTGCCAGCCGGAGGACTAGCGGGGAATCAGATACGCAGTATTTT. It yields the protein CASRRTSGESDTQYF. The chain uses TRBV2 and TRBJ2-3; the match to TRBD2 covers 12 bases. The CDR3 consists of 15 residues. The junction had 7 bases not matched to a gene; V was cut back by 8 bases and J by 4 bases. Germline CDR1 SNHLY, CDR2 FYNNEI.

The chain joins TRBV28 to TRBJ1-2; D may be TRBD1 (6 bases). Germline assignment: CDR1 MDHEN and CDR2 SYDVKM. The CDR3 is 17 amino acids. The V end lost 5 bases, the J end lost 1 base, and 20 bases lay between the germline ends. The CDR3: CASSPTGHKSVNYGYTF. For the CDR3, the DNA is TGTGCCAGCAGTCCAACGGGACACAAATCCGTTAACTATGGCTACACCTTC.

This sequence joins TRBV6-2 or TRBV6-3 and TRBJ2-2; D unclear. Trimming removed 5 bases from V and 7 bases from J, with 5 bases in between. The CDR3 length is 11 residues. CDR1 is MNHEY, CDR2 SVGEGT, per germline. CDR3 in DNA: TGTGCCAGCAGTAGAGGCGGGGAGCTGTTTTTT. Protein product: CASSRGGELFF.

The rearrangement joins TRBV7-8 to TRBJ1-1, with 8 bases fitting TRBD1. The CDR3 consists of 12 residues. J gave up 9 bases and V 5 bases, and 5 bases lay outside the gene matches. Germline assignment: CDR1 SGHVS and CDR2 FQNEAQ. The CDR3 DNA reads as TGTGCCAGCAGCCCTCGACAGGGGAAAGCTTTCTTT. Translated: CASSPRQGKAFF. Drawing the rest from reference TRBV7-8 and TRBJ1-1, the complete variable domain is GAGVSQSPRYKVAKRGQDVALRCDPISGHVSLFWYQQALGQGPEFLTYFQNEAQLDKSGLPSDRFFAERPEGSVSTLKIQRTQQEDSAVYLCASSPRQGKAFFGQGTRLTVV.

In DNA form, the CDR3 reads TGTGCCAGCAGCTTGGGGGGGACAGAACTTATCCTTCGGGATGGCTACACCTTC. Encoded protein: CASSLGGTELILRDGYTF. V is TRBV5-6 and J is TRBJ1-2, with 7 nucleotides matching TRBD1. From germline, CDR1 is SGHDT and CDR2 YYEEEE. V was pared by 0 bases and J by 6 bases, with 17 bases of the junction left unmatched. The CDR3 runs 18 residues.

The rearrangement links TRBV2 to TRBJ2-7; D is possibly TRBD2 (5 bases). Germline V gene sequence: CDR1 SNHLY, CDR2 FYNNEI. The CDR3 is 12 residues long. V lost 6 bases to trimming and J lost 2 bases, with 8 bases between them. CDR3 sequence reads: CASREDAYEQYF. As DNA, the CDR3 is TGTGCCAGCAGGGAGGACGCCTACGAGCAGTACTTC.

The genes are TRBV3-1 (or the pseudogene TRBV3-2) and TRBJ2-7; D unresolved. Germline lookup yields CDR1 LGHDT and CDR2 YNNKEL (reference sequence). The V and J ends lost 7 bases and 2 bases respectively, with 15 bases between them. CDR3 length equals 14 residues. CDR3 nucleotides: TGTGCCAGCACCTTCTCTTTACGCGCCTACGAGCAGTACTTC. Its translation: CASTFSLRAYEQYF.

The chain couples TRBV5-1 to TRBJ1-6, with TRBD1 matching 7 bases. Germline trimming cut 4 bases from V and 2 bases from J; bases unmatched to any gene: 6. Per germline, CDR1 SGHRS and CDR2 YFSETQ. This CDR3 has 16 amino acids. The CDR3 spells CASSPWTGAYNSPLHF. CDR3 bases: TGCGCCAGCAGCCCTTGGACAGGCGCCTATAATTCACCCCTCCACTTT.

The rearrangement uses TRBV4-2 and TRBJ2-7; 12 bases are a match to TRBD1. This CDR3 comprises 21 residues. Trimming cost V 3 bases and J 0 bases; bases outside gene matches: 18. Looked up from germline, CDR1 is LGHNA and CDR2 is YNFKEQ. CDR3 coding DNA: TGTGCCAGCAGCCATTCTAGGGAGGGGACAGGGGGCTTTCTACCCTCCTACGAGCAGTACTTC. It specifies CASSHSREGTGGFLPSYEQYF.

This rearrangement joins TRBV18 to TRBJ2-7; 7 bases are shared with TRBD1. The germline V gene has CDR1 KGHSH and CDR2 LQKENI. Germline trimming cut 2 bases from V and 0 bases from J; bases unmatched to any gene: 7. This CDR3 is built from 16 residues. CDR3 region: CASSPRGTVISYEQYF. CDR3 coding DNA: TGTGCCAGCTCACCAAGGGGGACAGTCATCTCCTACGAGCAGTACTTC.

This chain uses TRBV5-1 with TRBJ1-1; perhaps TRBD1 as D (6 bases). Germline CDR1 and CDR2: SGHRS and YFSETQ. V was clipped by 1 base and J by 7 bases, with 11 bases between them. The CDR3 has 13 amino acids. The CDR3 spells CASSLLSTGEAFF. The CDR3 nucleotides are TGCGCCAGCAGCTTGTTATCGACAGGTGAAGCTTTCTTT. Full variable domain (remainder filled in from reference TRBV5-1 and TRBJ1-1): KAGVTQTPRYLIKTRGQQVTLSCSPISGHRSVSWYQQTPGQGLQFLFEYFSETQRNKGNFPGRFSGRQFSNSRSEMNVSTLELGDSALYLCASSLLSTGEAFFGQGTRLTVV.

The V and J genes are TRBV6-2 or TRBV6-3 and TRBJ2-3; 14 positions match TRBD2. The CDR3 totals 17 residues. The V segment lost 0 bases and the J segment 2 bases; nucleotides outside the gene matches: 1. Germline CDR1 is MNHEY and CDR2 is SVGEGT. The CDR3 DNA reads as TGTGCCAGCAGTTACTCGACTAGCGGGGGGGCCACAGATACGCAGTATTTT. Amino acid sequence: CASSYSTSGGATDTQYF.

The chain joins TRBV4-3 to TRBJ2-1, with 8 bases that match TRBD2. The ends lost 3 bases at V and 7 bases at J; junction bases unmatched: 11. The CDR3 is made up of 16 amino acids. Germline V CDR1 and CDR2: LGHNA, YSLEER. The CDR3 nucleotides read TGCGCCAGCAGCCATGTAGCGGGGAGACGTAATAATGAGCAGTTCTTC. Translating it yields CASSHVAGRRNNEQFF.

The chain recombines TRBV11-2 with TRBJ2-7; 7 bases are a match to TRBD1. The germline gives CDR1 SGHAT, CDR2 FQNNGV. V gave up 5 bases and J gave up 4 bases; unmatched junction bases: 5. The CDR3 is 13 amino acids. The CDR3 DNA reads TGTGCCAGCAGCCCCGGGACAGTTTACGAGCAGTACTTC. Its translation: CASSPGTVYEQYF.

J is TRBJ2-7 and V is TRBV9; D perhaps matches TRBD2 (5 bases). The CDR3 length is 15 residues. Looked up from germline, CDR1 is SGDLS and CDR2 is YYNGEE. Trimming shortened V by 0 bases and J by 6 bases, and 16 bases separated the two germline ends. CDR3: CASSVEWEGSREQYF. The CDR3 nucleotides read TGTGCCAGCAGCGTAGAGTGGGAAGGGAGCCGCGAGCAGTACTTC.

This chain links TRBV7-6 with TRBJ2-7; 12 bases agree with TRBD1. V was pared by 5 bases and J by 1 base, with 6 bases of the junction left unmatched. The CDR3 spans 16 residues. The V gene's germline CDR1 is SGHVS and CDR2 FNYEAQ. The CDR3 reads CASSPWGQGASYEQYF. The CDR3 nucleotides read TGTGCCAGCAGCCCATGGGGACAGGGGGCTTCCTACGAGCAGTACTTC.

CDR3 in DNA: TGTGCCTGGAGTGTACACCTCGGGGATCAGCCCCAGCATTTT. Its translation is CAWSVHLGDQPQHF. The rearrangement links TRBV30 to TRBJ1-5; D unresolved. Trimming left V 0 bases short and J 5 bases short, with 11 bases between. The CDR3 consists of 14 residues. The germline V gene encodes CDR1 GTSNPN and CDR2 SVGIG (reference sequence).